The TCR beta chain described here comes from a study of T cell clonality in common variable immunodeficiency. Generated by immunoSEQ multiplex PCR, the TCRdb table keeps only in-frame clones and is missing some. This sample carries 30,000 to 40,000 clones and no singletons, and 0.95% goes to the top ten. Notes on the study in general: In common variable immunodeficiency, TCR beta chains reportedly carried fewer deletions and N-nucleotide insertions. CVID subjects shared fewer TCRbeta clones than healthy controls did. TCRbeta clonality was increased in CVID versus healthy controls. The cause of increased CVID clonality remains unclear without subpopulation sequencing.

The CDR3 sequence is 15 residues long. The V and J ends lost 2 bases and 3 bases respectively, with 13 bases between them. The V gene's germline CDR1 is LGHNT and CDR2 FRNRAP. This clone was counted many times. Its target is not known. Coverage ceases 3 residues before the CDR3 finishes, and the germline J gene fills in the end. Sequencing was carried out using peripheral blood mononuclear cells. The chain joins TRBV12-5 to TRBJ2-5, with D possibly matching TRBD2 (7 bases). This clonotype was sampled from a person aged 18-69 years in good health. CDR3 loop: CASGLRGGIEETQYF. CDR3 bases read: TGTGCTAGTGGTTTGAGGGGGGGAATAGAAGAGACC.